This passage covers 25 T cell receptor beta chains from one sample sequenced in a study of regulatory T cells in long-lasting Graves disease (dated by TCRdb to 2020 to 2023). Receptors were amplified or captured by multiplex PCR. Sequencing relied on an Illumina HiSeq 4000. To build TCR beta libraries, CDR3 regions were amplified by Arm-PCR using iRepertoire HTBI primers. The public reads were quality trimmed at Q25 with fastp and then assembled into clones with MiXCR by TCRdb, keeping productive beta chains. Each entry is one CDR3 protein sequence, shown with its most common DNA and genes. The sample has roughly 400,000 distinct CDR3 sequences on record, around 20% of them singletons. 13% to 15% of the sample is in the top ten clones. This specimen's time point label, per the study, means: persistent/refractory GD, antithyroid drugs over 5 years with positive TRAb. RNA was extracted from PBMCs in TRIzol for both TCR sequencing and RNA sequencing.

This specimen consisted of peripheral blood mononuclear cells (PBMCs), obtained when the disease was refractory, from a patient treated with antithyroid drugs. Receptors originate from a female donor with Graves disease.

The rearrangement uses TRBV10-1 and TRBJ2-4; 10 positions agree with TRBD2. The length of the CDR3 is 17 residues. V shed 3 bases, J shed 3 bases, and the junction held 8 bases outside the gene matches. CDR1 and CDR2 from the germline V gene are WNHNN and SYGVQD (reference sequence). The CDR3: CASSDRWKRGGKNIQYF. The CDR3 DNA reads as TGCGCCAGCAGTGATCGTTGGAAGCGGGGGGGCAAAAACATTCAGTACTTC.

The sample holds many counts of this clonotype. V and J are TRBV3-1 and TRBJ2-7, with D unresolved. V was cut by 1 base and J by 2 bases, with 9 bases left in between. CDR1 is LGHDT and CDR2 is YNNKEL in the germline V gene (reference sequence). The CDR3 covers 14 residues. DNA of the CDR3: TGTGCCAGCAGCCAAGGTGTCAGAACCTACGAGCAGTACTTC. This codes for CASSQGVRTYEQYF.

This clonotype showed up just a few times. The chain has TRBV3-1 and TRBJ2-2, with D uncertain. The CDR3 extends over 15 amino acids. Germline V gene data show CDR1 as LGHDT and CDR2 as YNNKEL (reference sequence). V lost 1 base to trimming and J lost 6 bases, with 12 bases between them. In nucleotides, the CDR3 is TGTGCCAGCAGCCAAGTTTTGGGGTGGGCCGGGGAGCTGTTTTTT. This gives the protein CASSQVLGWAGELFF.

This clonotype was observed at least ten times. The chain recombines TRBV11-1 with TRBJ2-7, with a weak D call TRBD2 (6 bases). Trimming took off 5 bases at V and 0 bases at J, with 11 bases between the two ends. CDR3 length: 14 residues. Germline CDR1 reads SGHAT; CDR2 reads FQDESV (reference sequence). In DNA form, the CDR3 reads TGTGCCAGCAGCGGCGGACTACTCTCCTACGAGCAGTACTTC. Translating it yields CASSGGLLSYEQYF.

The sample holds many counts of this clonotype. The CDR3 here is CASSDPGTLAYEQYF. CDR3 coding DNA: TGTGCCAGCTCCGATCCCGGGACCCTTGCCTACGAGCAGTACTTC. This chain uses TRBV28 with TRBJ2-7; perhaps D is TRBD1 or TRBD2 (5 bases each). CDR1 is MDHEN and CDR2 is SYDVKM in the germline V gene. The CDR3 has 15 residues. Trimming removed 8 bases at V and 2 bases at J, with 19 bases between.

This clonotype was detected only a few times. The J gene is TRBJ2-3, the V gene TRBV13; no reliable D call. Germline loops: CDR1 PRHDT, CDR2 FYEKMQ (reference sequence). Trimming stripped 7 bases from V and 4 bases from J, with 9 bases between. The CDR3 has 12 amino acids. DNA for the CDR3: TGTGCCAGCACCGAGGACCCAGATACGCAGTATTTT. The encoded protein is CASTEDPDTQYF.

The V gene is TRBV27, the J gene TRBJ2-7; D may correspond to TRBD1 or TRBD2 (5 bases each). Germline V gene lookup returns CDR1 MNHEY and CDR2 SMNVEV (reference sequence). V was shortened by 1 base and J by 0 bases, with 10 bases between the two germline ends. The CDR3 spans 15 residues. CDR3 sequence (DNA): TGTGCCAGCAGTTTATTCGGGGACCGCTCCTACGAGCAGTACTTC. It encodes CASSLFGDRSYEQYF.

At least ten counts were recorded for this clonotype. The rearrangement joins TRBV5-1 to TRBJ1-2; 8 nucleotides align to TRBD1. Trimming took 5 bases from V and 6 from J; bases not matched to a gene: 9. Germline lookup yields CDR1 SGHRS and CDR2 YFSETQ. The CDR3 is 14 residues long. CDR3 in amino acids: CASSMDRAHDGYTF. The CDR3 DNA reads TGCGCCAGCAGTATGGACAGGGCCCATGATGGCTACACCTTC.

This clonotype was observed many times. The rearrangement joins TRBV10-2 to TRBJ1-1; tentatively, D is TRBD1 (5 bases). Germline V lookup: CDR1 WSHSY, CDR2 SAAADI. Deletions cut 6 bases from V and 5 bases from J, with 25 bases between. The CDR3 loop spans 17 amino acids. The DNA for the CDR3 is TGCGCCAGCAGGGGATGGGACTCCCGGAAAATTGATACTGAAGCTTTCTTT. The encoded protein is CASRGWDSRKIDTEAFF.

The chain recombines TRBV20-1 with TRBJ2-7, with 10 bases that match TRBD2. V lost 6 bases to trimming and J lost 5 bases; unmatched junction nucleotides: 10. CDR3 length: 14 residues. The germline V gene has CDR1 DFQATT and CDR2 SNEGSKA (reference sequence). CDR3 DNA sequence: TGCAGTGCCGCCACTAGCGGGAATTACGACGAGCAGTACTTC. It encodes CSAATSGNYDEQYF.

This clonotype was seen at least ten times. This chain uses TRBV28 with TRBJ1-1; tentatively, D is TRBD1 (5 bases). With 7 bases removed from V and 1 base from J, the gap between germline ends came to 16 bases. The CDR3 extends over 15 amino acids. Germline loops: CDR1 MDHEN, CDR2 SYDVKM. The CDR3 loop is CASTKGQGPNTEAFF. The CDR3 bases are TGTGCCAGCACCAAGGGGCAGGGCCCGAACACTGAAGCTTTCTTT.

This chain connects TRBV5-5 to TRBJ1-2; maybe TRBD1 (5 bases). Between the trimmed V and J ends, which lost 5 bases and 4 bases, there was a span of 12 bases. The CDR3 extends over 13 amino acids. The germline CDR1 and CDR2 sequences are SGHKS and YYEKEE (reference sequence). The CDR3: CASRSGLLYGYTF. As DNA, the CDR3 is TGTGCCAGCAGATCGGGACTGCTCTATGGCTACACCTTC.

This clonotype was counted a few times. CDR3 DNA: TGCAGTGCTAGAGTCCCTCGTAAGACTAATGAAAAACTGTTTTTT. Protein product: CSARVPRKTNEKLFF. The J gene is TRBJ1-4, the V gene TRBV20-1; the D is unclear. V was clipped by 1 base and J by 2 bases, with 11 bases between them. The germline V gene has CDR1 DFQATT and CDR2 SNEGSKA (reference sequence). The CDR3 totals 15 residues.

This clonotype was detected ten times or more. This rearrangement joins TRBV28 to TRBJ2-5; TRBD1 matches at 9 bases. The CDR3 is 14 residues long. V was pared by 6 bases and J by 4 bases, with 6 bases of the junction left unmatched. CDR1 and CDR2 (germline): MDHEN, SYDVKM. CDR3 protein: CASRGTGRGETQYF. The CDR3 nucleotides are TGTGCCAGCAGGGGGACAGGGAGGGGAGAGACCCAGTACTTC.

This clonotype has at least ten counts. This chain uses TRBV20-1 with TRBJ1-2; 7 positions match TRBD1. The CDR3 has 13 residues. Germline CDR1 reads DFQATT; CDR2 reads SNEGSKA (reference sequence). Unmatched junction bases numbered 8, after V lost 6 bases and J lost 4 bases. As DNA, the CDR3 is TGCAGTGCGAGGACCGGGACAGCCTATGGCTACACCTTC. This encodes CSARTGTAYGYTF.

In this sample, this clonotype turned up many times. The rearrangement uses TRBV27 and TRBJ2-7; D not resolved. The V gene lost 0 bases and the J gene lost 0 bases, with 12 bases spanning the gap. Germline CDR1 is MNHEY and CDR2 is SMNVEV (reference sequence). The CDR3 has 16 amino acids. The CDR3 region is CASSLSRPVSSYEQYF. DNA of the CDR3: TGTGCCAGCAGTTTATCGAGGCCGGTAAGCTCCTACGAGCAGTACTTC.

In this sample, this clonotype turned up many times. The chain uses TRBV28 and TRBJ2-7; D ambiguous. Trimming removed 11 bases at V and 0 bases at J, with 14 bases between. The CDR3 spans 13 residues. The V gene's germline CDR1 is MDHEN and CDR2 SYDVKM. CDR3 in DNA: TGTGCCTCTGGAGCGTCGGGCTCCTACGAGCAGTACTTC. Translation gives CASGASGSYEQYF. The full variable domain, with the rest looked up from reference TRBV28 and TRBJ2-7, is DVKVTQSSRYLVKRTGEKVFLECVQDMDHENMFWYRQDPGLGLRLIYFSYDVKMKEKGDIPEGYSVSREKKERFSLILESASTNQTSMYLCASGASGSYEQYFGPGTRLTVT.

This clonotype was seen many times. The chain employs TRBV28 and TRBJ2-7; maybe TRBD2 (6 bases). Germline V gene data show CDR1 as MDHEN and CDR2 as SYDVKM. The CDR3 loop spans 17 amino acids. Trimming removed 1 base from V and 1 base from J, with 17 bases in between. CDR3 sequence reads: CASSLYFRPSVSYEQYF. The CDR3 region has the DNA TGTGCCAGCAGTTTATATTTTCGTCCTAGCGTGTCCTACGAGCAGTACTTC.

This clonotype was found many times. The chain has TRBV7-9 and TRBJ1-6; D perhaps matches TRBD1 (5 bases). The germline V and J ends were trimmed by 2 bases and 8 bases, with 19 bases remaining between them. The CDR3 length is 17 residues. CDR1 and CDR2 from the germline V gene are SEHNR and FQNEAQ (reference sequence). CDR3 sequence (DNA): TGTGCCAGCAGCTTATTTGTGGGGGATGGTATGGATTCACCCCTCCACTTT. Protein: CASSLFVGDGMDSPLHF.

This clonotype was recorded a few times. J is TRBJ2-7 and V is TRBV28; a possible D gene is TRBD1 (6 bases). The CDR3 runs to 16 residues. Between the trimmed V and J ends, which lost 11 bases and 2 bases, there was a span of 25 bases. The germline V gene has CDR1 MDHEN and CDR2 SYDVKM. The CDR3 DNA sequence: TGTGCCGGCATTCCCACAGGGACCCACCATACCTACGAGCAGTACTTC. It encodes CAGIPTGTHHTYEQYF. The variable domain in full, completed from reference TRBV28 and TRBJ2-7, reads DVKVTQSSRYLVKRTGEKVFLECVQDMDHENMFWYRQDPGLGLRLIYFSYDVKMKEKGDIPEGYSVSREKKERFSLILESASTNQTSMYLCAGIPTGTHHTYEQYFGPGTRLTVT.

As to this clonotype: A single base is all that separates this from a far larger clone, so a read error is likely. The chain recombines TRBV28 with TRBJ2-7; D uncertain. Germline V gives CDR1 MDHEN, CDR2 SYDVKM. This CDR3 has 11 amino acids. The germline V and J ends were trimmed by 5 bases and 5 bases, with 7 bases remaining between them. The CDR3 is CASSATHEQYF. For the CDR3, the DNA is TGTGCCAGCAGTGCCACCCACGAGCAGTACTTC.

In its sample, this clonotype was seen many times. The chain combines TRBV5-1 with TRBJ1-1; D call uncertain. In germline, CDR1 is SGHRS, CDR2 YFSETQ. The CDR3 sequence is 13 residues long. V was trimmed by 0 bases and J by 4 bases, leaving 7 bases between them. The CDR3 DNA reads as TGCGCCAGCAGCTTGGACGGATTCACTGAAGCTTTCTTT. The encoded protein is CASSLDGFTEAFF.

This sequence joins TRBV10-3 and TRBJ2-7, with 9 bases identical to TRBD1. Germline CDR1 is ENHRY and CDR2 is SYGVKD. V shed 4 bases and J 6 bases; nucleotides not matched to a gene: 1. The CDR3 is made up of 12 amino acids. The CDR3 region has the DNA TGTGCCATCAGTGTGGGACAGGGCGAGCAGTACTTC. Translated: CAISVGQGEQYF.

This clonotype was counted many times. The chain has TRBV24-1 and TRBJ2-2, with a weak D call TRBD2 (5 bases). The CDR3 loop spans 16 amino acids. Germline V CDR1 and CDR2: KGHDR, SFDVKD. The ends were cut back, 1 base at V and 2 bases at J, with 10 bases in the middle. CDR3 loop: CATSDFKAGNTGELFF. CDR3 DNA sequence: TGTGCCACCAGTGATTTTAAGGCGGGTAACACCGGGGAGCTGTTTTTT.

For this clonotype: A much larger clonotype is one base distant, so this may be a read error. CDR3 protein: CASERQNFRVEAFF. The CDR3 bases are TGTGCCAGTGAGAGACAGAACTTTAGGGTTGAAGCTTTCTTT. The rearrangement links TRBV28 to TRBJ1-1; maybe TRBD1 (5 bases). The V gene lost 9 bases and the J gene lost 7 bases, with 21 bases spanning the gap. The CDR3 extends over 14 amino acids. Germline V gene data show CDR1 as MDHEN and CDR2 as SYDVKM. Variable domain in full (rest from reference TRBV28 and TRBJ1-1): DVKVTQSSRYLVKRTGEKVFLECVQDMDHENMFWYRQDPGLGLRLIYFSYDVKMKEKGDIPEGYSVSREKKERFSLILESASTNQTSMYLCASERQNFRVEAFFGQGTRLTVV.